A single sample is the source of the 10 T cell receptor beta chains below, sequenced in a study of TIL therapy for anti-PD-1-resistant metastatic lung cancer. The immunoSEQ assay was v3. The table came from immunoSEQ multiplex PCR; TCRdb's copy has only in-frame clones and leaves some out. The data hold 45,000 to 60,000 clones, with roughly 85% observed a single time. Regarding time point: pre-treatment sample, taken before nivolumab and TIL therapy. The specimen was blood, collected at baseline. Every receptor here comes from a woman aged 25 to 80 with non-small cell lung cancer.

The genes are TRBV4-1 and TRBJ1-4, with 7 bases lining up with TRBD1. Per germline, CDR1 MGHRA and CDR2 YSYEKL. The CDR3 length is 16 residues. The V and J ends lost 4 bases and 4 bases, in that order; junction bases with no gene match: 9. Here the CDR3 reads CASSRGDGDSNEKLFF. The CDR3 DNA is TGCGCCAGCAGCCGCGGGGACGGGGACAGTAATGAAAAACTGTTTTTT.

The V call is TRBV9, the J call TRBJ2-3; D is ambiguous. Germline values: CDR1 SGDLS, CDR2 YYNGEE. Between the trimmed V and J ends, which lost 6 bases and 0 bases, there was a span of 11 bases. The CDR3 length is 14 residues. DNA of the CDR3: TGTGCCAGCAACCCCGACGGGAGCACAGATACGCAGTATTTT. The encoded protein is CASNPDGSTDTQYF.

This clone was detected once. In DNA, the CDR3 is TGTGCCAGCAGCCAGCTAGCGCTCTCCTACAATGAGCAGTTCTTC. Translating it yields CASSQLALSYNEQFF. The chain recombines TRBV14 with TRBJ2-1, with D possibly TRBD2 on 6 matching bases. The germline V gene encodes CDR1 SGHDN and CDR2 FVKESK. The V and J ends lost 3 bases and 0 bases respectively, with 9 bases between them. The CDR3 is 15 amino acids.

V is TRBV30 and J is TRBJ2-3; 7 bases are a match to TRBD2. The V gene's germline CDR1 is GTSNPN and CDR2 SVGIG (reference sequence). V lost 0 bases to trimming and J lost 5 bases; unmatched junction nucleotides: 11. This CDR3 region has 16 residues. This CDR3 reads CAWSVGLWGGKDTQYF. In nucleotides, the CDR3 is TGTGCCTGGAGTGTAGGGCTTTGGGGGGGAAAAGATACGCAGTATTTT.

The V gene is TRBV5-1, the J gene TRBJ1-1; a possible D gene is TRBD1 (6 bases). Trimming cost V 3 bases and J 5 bases, with 11 bases left between them. Germline V lookup: CDR1 SGHRS, CDR2 YFSETQ. The length of the CDR3 is 13 residues. The CDR3 region is CASSSQTGTEAFF. The CDR3, as DNA: TGCGCCAGCAGCTCCCAGACAGGAACTGAAGCTTTCTTT.

The CDR3 DNA follows: TGTGCCAGCAGTTACTCGACTGACACCGGGGAGCTGTTTTTT. This sequence encodes CASSYSTDTGELFF. The V call is TRBV6-6, the J call TRBJ2-2; D unresolved. Per germline, CDR1 MNHNY and CDR2 SVGAGI (reference sequence). Trimming removed 0 bases at V and 3 bases at J, with 5 bases between. This CDR3 is built from 14 residues.

This chain joins TRBV19 and TRBJ2-1; D gene uncertain. Germline values: CDR1 LNHDA, CDR2 SQIVND (reference sequence). The CDR3 totals 14 residues. Trimming shortened V by 6 bases and J by 0 bases, and 9 bases separated the two germline ends. CDR3: CASRGGSSYNEQFF. In nucleotides, the CDR3 is TGTGCCAGTAGAGGCGGTAGCTCCTACAATGAGCAGTTCTTC.

The rearrangement links TRBV2 to TRBJ2-5; 8 bases match TRBD1. Germline CDR1 is SNHLY and CDR2 is FYNNEI. CDR3 length: 15 amino acids. J lost 2 bases, V lost 3 bases, and 5 bases had no gene match. CDR3 loop: CASSDHRGRQETQYF. DNA for the CDR3: TGTGCCAGCAGTGACCACAGGGGGAGGCAAGAGACCCAGTACTTC.

The chain has TRBV2 and TRBJ1-1; D ambiguous. V was shortened by 4 bases and J by 1 base, with 10 bases between the two germline ends. This CDR3 is built from 14 residues. The germline gives CDR1 SNHLY, CDR2 FYNNEI. CDR3 sequence (DNA): TGTGCCAGCAGTGTTGAGGGAACGAACACTGAAGCTTTCTTT. Amino acids: CASSVEGTNTEAFF.

The chain links TRBV2 to TRBJ1-3; D may be TRBD1 (5 bases). The CDR3 loop spans 14 amino acids. Germline-derived CDR1 and CDR2 are SNHLY and FYNNEI. With 7 bases removed from V and 0 bases from J, the gap between germline ends came to 10 bases. CDR3 loop: CASMGTSSGNTIYF. The DNA of the CDR3 is TGTGCCAGCATGGGGACTTCCTCTGGAAACACCATATATTTT.